These T cell receptor beta chains were read from a single sample in a study of blood T cell repertoires in COVID-19. TCRdb's table, derived via immunoSEQ multiplex PCR, lists solely in-frame clones and lacks some. The repertoire holds some 200,000 clones, almost 85% seen once, with 10% to 15% in the top ten. Material: peripheral blood. These receptors originate from a woman between 35 and 50 years old with acute or convalescent COVID-19. Both conserved end residues are part of each CDR3. A D gene is named only where the DNA matches it firmly. Only part of the rows carry a size: once, few, many, or a class if the clone is expanded.

D	V	size	J	CDR3	DNA
.	TRBV21-1	.	TRBJ2-3	CASSKAGSGRITDTQYF	TGTGCCAGCAGCAAAGCCGGAAGCGGGAGGATCACAGATACGCAGTATTTT
.	TRBV11-3	.	TRBJ2-1	CASSLPDSNEQFF	TGTGCCAGCAGCCTCCCCGACAGCAATGAGCAGTTCTTC
.	TRBV6-6	.	TRBJ1-2	CASSYLGQNYGYTF	TGTGCCAGCAGTTACCTAGGACAGAACTATGGCTACACCTTC
TRBD2	TRBV12-5	.	TRBJ2-6	CASGPPRDYGSNVLTF	TGTGCTAGTGGTCCTCCGCGGGACTACGGGTCCAACGTCCTGACTTTC
TRBD2	TRBV7-9	.	TRBJ2-7	CASSSGTSSQQYF	TGTGCCAGCAGTTCCGGGACTAGCTCGCAACAGTACTTC
.	TRBV5-1	.	TRBJ1-2	CASSETETPYGYTF	TGCGCCAGCAGCGAGACAGAGACACCCTATGGCTACACCTTC
.	TRBV7-9	.	TRBJ2-1	CASSHAINEQFF	TGTGCCAGCAGCCACGCGATCAATGAGCAGTTCTTC
.	TRBV11-2	.	TRBJ1-1	CASSFGGFEAFF	TGTGCCAGCAGCTTTGGGGGGTTTGAAGCTTTCTTT
.	TRBV6-5	.	TRBJ2-7	CASSQTYRDYEQYF	TGTGCCAGCAGTCAAACTTACAGGGACTACGAGCAGTACTTC
.	TRBV5-1	.	TRBJ1-5	CASSFGSGGSNQPQHF	TGCGCCAGCAGCTTCGGGTCGGGGGGGAGCAATCAGCCCCAGCATTTT
TRBD2	TRBV4-1	.	TRBJ2-3	CASSPFGGEADTQYF	TGCGCCAGCAGCCCGTTCGGGGGGGAGGCAGATACGCAGTATTTT
TRBD1	TRBV19	.	TRBJ2-2	CASSIGPTGVGTGELFF	TGTGCCAGTAGTATAGGGCCAACAGGGGTGGGCACCGGGGAGCTGTTTTTT
.	TRBV2	.	TRBJ1-3	CASSDQVLSGNTIYF	TGTGCCAGCAGTGATCAGGTTCTCTCTGGAAACACCATATATTTT
.	TRBV18	.	TRBJ2-5	CASSPGGPLETQYF	TGTGCCAGCTCACCCGGGGGACCGCTAGAGACCCAGTACTTC
.	TRBV6-2/TRBV6-3	.	TRBJ1-2	CASSYSYEAYGYTF	TGTGCCAGCAGTTACTCTTACGAGGCCTATGGCTACACCTTC
.	TRBV29-1	.	TRBJ1-1	CSVEAQGVPEAFF	TGCAGCGTTGAAGCCCAAGGGGTTCCTGAAGCTTTCTTT
TRBD1	TRBV30	.	TRBJ1-6	CAWSGLQGASRYSPLHF	TGTGCCTGGAGTGGCTTACAGGGGGCGTCGAGATATTCACCCCTCCACTTT
TRBD2	TRBV6-4	few	TRBJ2-7	CASSEDFGGGYEQYF	TGTGCCAGCAGTGAGGACTTCGGCGGGGGATACGAGCAGTACTTC
TRBD2	TRBV7-6	.	TRBJ2-1	CASSLGTSGSYEQFF	TGTGCCAGCAGCCTCGGGACTAGCGGGAGCTATGAGCAGTTCTTC
.	TRBV7-6	few	TRBJ2-3	CASSGFGPRTDTQYF	TGTGCCAGCAGCGGCTTTGGGCCCCGCACAGATACGCAGTATTTT
TRBD1	TRBV5-4	once	TRBJ2-1	CASSSDRSGYNEQFF	TGTGCCAGCAGCTCGGACAGGTCGGGATACAATGAGCAGTTCTTC
.	TRBV13	.	TRBJ1-1	CASSLGYLTGEAFF	TGTGCCAGCAGCTTAGGGTATCTGACTGGTGAAGCTTTCTTT
.	TRBV19	.	TRBJ2-4	CASSIGYGAESKNIQYF	TGTGCCAGTAGTATAGGCTATGGGGCTGAGTCTAAAAACATTCAGTACTTC
.	TRBV11-2	.	TRBJ2-1	CASSLGFGDNSYNEQFF	TGTGCCAGCAGCTTAGGGTTTGGGGACAACTCCTACAATGAGCAGTTCTTC
.	TRBV29-1	.	TRBJ2-7	CSVAVSVHEQYF	TGCAGCGTTGCGGTTAGCGTACACGAGCAGTACTTC
.	TRBV9	.	TRBJ2-7	CASSVEGGASGGIHGQYF	TGTGCCAGCAGCGTAGAAGGAGGCGCGTCAGGGGGGATTCACGGGCAGTACTTC
.	TRBV27	.	TRBJ2-7	CASSWGQGQYEQYF	TGTGCCAGCAGTTGGGGCCAGGGACAATACGAGCAGTACTTC
.	TRBV6-5	.	TRBJ2-1	CASSRDSNNEQFF	TGTGCCAGCAGTAGAGACTCAAACAATGAGCAGTTCTTC
.	TRBV7-8	many	TRBJ1-1	CATGGGLNTEAFF	TGTGCCACCGGGGGGGGACTAAACACTGAAGCTTTCTTT
TRBD2	TRBV6-6	.	TRBJ2-1	CASSRDRPGLADNEQFF	TGTGCCAGCAGTCGGGACAGGCCGGGACTAGCGGACAATGAGCAGTTCTTC
.	TRBV5-8	.	TRBJ2-7	CASSLGTAFNDEQYF	TGTGCCAGCAGCCTGGGCACTGCCTTCAATGACGAGCAGTACTTC
.	TRBV19	few	TRBJ1-5	CASSTGRGRDINQPQHF	TGTGCCAGTAGTACCGGCCGGGGACGGGACATCAATCAGCCCCAGCATTTT
.	TRBV4-1	.	TRBJ2-1	CASRERGIPYNEQFF	TGCGCCAGCAGGGAACGGGGGATCCCCTACAATGAGCAGTTCTTC
.	TRBV18	.	TRBJ1-2	CASTSGGYGYTF	TGTGCCAGCACGTCGGGAGGCTATGGCTACACCTTC
.	TRBV7-2	once	TRBJ1-1	CASSLVGGGDTEAFF	TGTGCCAGCAGCTTAGTGGGGGGAGGGGACACTGAAGCTTTCTTT
TRBD2	TRBV6-5	.	TRBJ2-3	CASTTSQSTDTQYF	TGTGCCAGCACGACTAGCCAAAGCACAGATACGCAGTATTTT
.	TRBV7-2	.	TRBJ1-6	CASSSDSPLHF	TGTGCCAGCAGCTCGGATTCACCCCTCCACTTT
TRBD1	TRBV5-5	.	TRBJ2-3	CASIEGQGHYTDTQYF	TGTGCCAGCATTGAAGGACAGGGGCACTACACAGATACGCAGTATTTT
TRBD1	TRBV6-6	.	TRBJ2-2	CASSLSLPGQAGAGELFF	TGTGCCAGCAGTCTATCTCTTCCGGGACAGGCAGGAGCCGGGGAGCTGTTTTTT
TRBD1	TRBV19	.	TRBJ2-4	CASRARQGPIQYF	TGTGCCAGTAGGGCCCGACAGGGACCCATTCAGTACTTC
TRBD2	TRBV6-5	.	TRBJ2-7	CASGPAGYEQYF	TGTGCCAGCGGTCCAGCGGGGTACGAGCAGTACTTC
.	TRBV10-2	.	TRBJ1-1	CASSTGINTEAFF	TGCGCCAGCAGCACCGGGATAAACACTGAAGCTTTCTTT
TRBD1	TRBV10-3	.	TRBJ2-3	CAIRPGGTGGFTEQYF	TGTGCCATCAGACCCGGTGGGACAGGGGGTTTTACGGAGCAGTATTTT
.	TRBV7-9	few	TRBJ1-2	CASSLAVGYTF	TGTGCCAGCAGCTTAGCCGTCGGCTACACCTTC
.	TRBV7-9	.	TRBJ2-2	CASSRQGLGLGTGELFF	TGTGCCAGCAGTCGACAGGGACTAGGCTTGGGCACCGGGGAGCTGTTTTTT
TRBD2	TRBV7-9	.	TRBJ2-5	CATAGEETQYF	TGTGCCACCGCGGGGGAGGAGACCCAGTACTTC
.	TRBV27	.	TRBJ2-2	CASSPTEFRGTGELFF	TGTGCCAGCAGCCCGACCGAATTTAGGGGCACCGGGGAGCTGTTTTTT
.	TRBV6-2/TRBV6-3	.	TRBJ1-5	CASSYSTGLRQPQHF	TGTGCCAGCAGTTACTCCACAGGGCTAAGGCAGCCCCAGCATTTT
TRBD1	TRBV6-2/TRBV6-3	.	TRBJ1-1	CASSYPWDSQFPLNTEAFF	TGTGCCAGCAGTTACCCCTGGGACAGCCAGTTCCCCTTGAACACTGAAGCTTTCTTT
.	TRBV27	.	TRBJ2-1	CASSLGLINEQFF	TGTGCCAGCAGTTTGGGGCTCATAAATGAGCAGTTCTTC
.	TRBV11-2	.	TRBJ2-5	CASSFDPPGGYQETQYF	TGTGCCAGCAGCTTTGACCCCCCAGGCGGGTACCAAGAGACCCAGTACTTC
TRBD2	TRBV14	.	TRBJ2-3	CASRMTGGTDTQYF	TGTGCCAGCAGAATGACGGGGGGAACAGATACGCAGTATTTT
TRBD1	TRBV7-6	once	TRBJ2-1	CASSSSGTGPNEQFF	TGTGCCAGCAGCTCTTCCGGGACAGGGCCCAATGAGCAGTTCTTC
.	TRBV18	once	TRBJ1-1	CASSPPGRVGPVNTEAFF	TGTGCCAGCTCACCCCCCGGTCGGGTAGGCCCGGTGAACACTGAAGCTTTCTTT
TRBD2	TRBV2	.	TRBJ2-7	CASSLAGDRYEQYF	TGTGCCAGCAGCCTAGCGGGGGATCGCTACGAGCAGTACTTC
TRBD1	TRBV4-1	few	TRBJ1-1	CASSLGTGTNTEAFF	TGCGCCAGCAGCCTTGGGACAGGGACGAACACTGAAGCTTTCTTT
.	TRBV30	once	TRBJ1-1	CAWSAERLRNTEAFF	TGTGCCTGGAGTGCCGAGCGACTCCGGAACACTGAAGCTTTCTTT